Listed below are T cell receptor beta chains from one sample, sequenced in a study of molecular identifiers for immune sequencing clone quantification. TCRdb used MiXCR to reprocess the PCR reads, holding one entry per CDR3 protein. The sample shows around 480,000 distinct CDR3 sequences, around a fifth of them seen only once. Sequenced: naive CD8+ T cells from blood, with Jurkat cell RNA spiked in. Receptor source: a human donor in good health. Some libraries in this study had Jurkat cell RNA spiked in. Both conserved end residues are part of each CDR3. The size entry is marked missing in some rows and otherwise reads once, few, many or a size class.

TRBV28	many	TRBJ2-6	CASSFLDSGANVLTF
TRBV7-2	many	TRBJ2-3	CASSPWGLEASTDTQYF
TRBV28	many	TRBJ2-5	CASTLTGGPETQYF
TRBV2	-	TRBJ2-4	CASSGEGAAKNIQYF
TRBV9	many	TRBJ1-2	CASSGLNYGYTF
TRBV5-1	-	TRBJ2-7	CASSMDRMGYEQYF
TRBV4-2	many	TRBJ1-1	CASSLSDQGTEAFF
TRBV20-1	-	TRBJ1-2	CSARDWVGTNYGYTF
TRBV12-3/TRBV12-4	few	TRBJ1-5	CASSLAGTNQPQHF
TRBV28	-	TRBJ1-1	CASSLGSDRGREAFF
TRBV7-9	many	TRBJ2-2	CASSPTAPSKLFF
TRBV4-3	-	TRBJ1-3	CASSQGTGRSGNTIYF
TRBV12-3/TRBV12-4	-	TRBJ2-1	CASSPTGGNEQFF
TRBV4-1	few	TRBJ2-7	CASSHRTSASYEQYF
TRBV7-9	once	TRBJ2-7	CASSRDSVSLSKQYF
TRBV4-2	-	TRBJ1-5	CASSQDEGLNQPQHF
TRBV19	many	TRBJ2-5	CASSIPGETQYF
TRBV6-2/TRBV6-3	many	TRBJ2-2	CASSQQGARTGELFF
TRBV30	-	TRBJ2-1	CAWSMEVHNEQFF
TRBV7-9	few	TRBJ2-5	CASSLPQTDGIGTQYF
TRBV29-1	many	TRBJ1-1	CSVDRATEAFF
TRBV13	many	TRBJ1-1	CASSLGLTVAEAFF
TRBV27	many	TRBJ2-6	CASSSSPGANVLTF
TRBV6-5	many	TRBJ1-1	CASSLRNFNTEAFF
TRBV27	few	TRBJ2-7	CASSFALADYEQYF
TRBV28	many	TRBJ2-3	CASRTGTGGPGDTQYF
TRBV28	many	TRBJ1-5	CASTRASDNSNQPQHF
TRBV15	-	TRBJ2-7	CATSEGDVGPYEQYF
TRBV19	few	TRBJ2-7	CASSGDYEQYF
TRBV6-5	-	TRBJ2-7	CASSYGGHLYEQYF
TRBV2	few	TRBJ2-1	CASRKGQSSYNEQFF
TRBV3-1	few	TRBJ2-2	CASSQGTANTGELFF
TRBV7-9	few	TRBJ2-7	CASSTSVGEGVASYEQYF
TRBV5-6	-	TRBJ2-3	CASSEGTSGGGTDTQYF
TRBV27	few	TRBJ2-5	CASSLLPGWETQYF
TRBV29-1	-	TRBJ2-7	CSVEDRKRHGSYEQYF
TRBV27	-	TRBJ2-5	CASSFGSVVAGTQYF
TRBV28	many	TRBJ1-5	CASSLTQLNQPQHF
TRBV4-1	-	TRBJ2-7	CASSQGSGTGRISYEQYF
TRBV4-1	-	TRBJ2-5	CASSQHPRTSGIEETQYF
TRBV29-1	many	TRBJ2-7	CSVVRGSYEQYF
TRBV7-6	few	TRBJ2-1	CASSLALGDLSYNEQFF
TRBV4-1	many	TRBJ2-3	CASSQGTGLTTDTQYF
TRBV20-1	-	TRBJ2-3	CSAAGGPSDAQYF
TRBV30	few	TRBJ2-7	CAWSQTGYERYF
TRBV4-2	-	TRBJ1-2	CASSQDGPPTNYGYTF
TRBV9	many	TRBJ1-1	CASSVEGRLTEAFF
TRBV5-1	-	TRBJ2-7	CASSSFFGSYEQYF
TRBV7-8	-	TRBJ2-7	CASSHVDRLTSLYEQYF